Below, 2 T cell receptor beta chains from the same sample are listed, as sequenced in a study of T cells in Graves' hyperthyroidism and ophthalmopathy. What was amplified from RNA transcripts were TCR beta CDR3 regions. Primed by the HTBI set, a first-round RT-PCR was run on the TCR CDR3. TCRdb re-derived calls from the multiplex PCR reads in MiXCR, one entry per CDR3 protein. The table includes roughly 500,000 distinct CDR3 sequences, 35% to 50% detected once. Sequencing was performed on peripheral blood or thyroid tissue (not recorded which). The receptors were sampled from an adult woman with Graves' disease, either hyperthyroidism or ophthalmopathy (not recorded which).

This clonotype was observed a few times. The V and J genes are TRBV25-1 and TRBJ1-1; the D is unclear. Germline V gives CDR1 MGHDK, CDR2 SYGVNS. Trimming took off 6 bases at V and 4 bases at J, with 12 bases between the two ends. The CDR3 has 13 amino acids. The CDR3 here is CASRATLGTEAFF. The CDR3, as DNA: TGTGCCAGCAGGGCGACACTGGGCACTGAAGCTTTCTTT. Based on the CDR3 plus reference TRBV25-1 and TRBJ1-1, the full variable domain is EADIYQTPRYLVIGTGKKITLECSQTMGHDKMYWYQQDPGMELHLIHYSYGVNSTEKGDLSSESTVSRIRTEHFPLTLESARPSHTSQYLCASRATLGTEAFFGQGTRLTVV.

Regarding this clonotype: This CDR3 is missing its conserved last phenylalanine or tryptophan, likely due to a read error. The limits of the CDR3 on the DNA are not certain, so only TCRdb's listed CDR3 is given. The chain employs TRBV7-9 and TRBJ2-2; TRBD1, the D gene given by the table, was not confirmed from the DNA. The CDR3 is 9 amino acids in total, end residues counted. Germline values: CDR1 SEHNR, CDR2 FQNEAQ (reference sequence). CDR3 amino acids: CASSPSTGL.